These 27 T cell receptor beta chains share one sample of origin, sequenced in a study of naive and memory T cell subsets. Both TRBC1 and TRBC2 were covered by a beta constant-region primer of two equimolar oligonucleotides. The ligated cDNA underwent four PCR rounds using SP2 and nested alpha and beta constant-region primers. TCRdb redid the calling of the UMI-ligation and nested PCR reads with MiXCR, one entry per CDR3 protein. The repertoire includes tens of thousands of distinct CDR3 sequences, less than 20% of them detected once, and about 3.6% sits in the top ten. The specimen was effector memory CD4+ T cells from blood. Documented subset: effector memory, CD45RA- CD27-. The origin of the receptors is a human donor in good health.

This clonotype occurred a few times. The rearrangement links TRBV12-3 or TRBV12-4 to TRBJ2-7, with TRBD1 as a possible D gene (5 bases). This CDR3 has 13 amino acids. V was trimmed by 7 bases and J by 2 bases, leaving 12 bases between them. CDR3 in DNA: TGTGCCAGCAAGCCAGGGCTGACCTACGAGCAGTACTTC. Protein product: CASKPGLTYEQYF.

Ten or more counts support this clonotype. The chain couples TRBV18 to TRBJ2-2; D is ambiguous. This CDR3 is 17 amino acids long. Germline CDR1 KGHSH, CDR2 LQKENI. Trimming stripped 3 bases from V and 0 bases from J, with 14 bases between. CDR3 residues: CASSPQRSGPNTGELFF. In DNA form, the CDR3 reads TGTGCCAGCTCACCTCAAAGGTCGGGCCCGAACACCGGGGAGCTGTTTTTT.

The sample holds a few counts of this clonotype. The CDR3: CATSDRGPEQFF. The CDR3 DNA is TGTGCCACCAGTGACCGGGGACCTGAGCAGTTCTTC. This chain joins TRBV24-1 and TRBJ2-1; TRBD1 or TRBD2 may be the D gene (5 bases each). CDR3 length equals 12 residues. Deletions cut 4 bases from V and 9 bases from J, with 9 bases between. Germline CDR1 is KGHDR and CDR2 is SFDVKD.

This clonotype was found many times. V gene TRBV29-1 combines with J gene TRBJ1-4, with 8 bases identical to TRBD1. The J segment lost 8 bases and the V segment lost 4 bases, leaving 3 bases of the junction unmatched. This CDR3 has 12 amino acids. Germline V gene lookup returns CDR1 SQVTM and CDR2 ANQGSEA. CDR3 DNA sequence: TGCAGCGTTGGTCGACAGGGGGAAAAACTGTTTTTT. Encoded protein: CSVGRQGEKLFF.

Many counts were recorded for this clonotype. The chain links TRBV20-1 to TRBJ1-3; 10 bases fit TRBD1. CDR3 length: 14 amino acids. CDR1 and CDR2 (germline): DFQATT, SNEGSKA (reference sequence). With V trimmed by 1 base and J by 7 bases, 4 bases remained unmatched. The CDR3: CSARVPGQGNTIYF. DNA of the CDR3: TGCAGTGCTAGAGTACCGGGACAGGGGAACACCATATATTTT.

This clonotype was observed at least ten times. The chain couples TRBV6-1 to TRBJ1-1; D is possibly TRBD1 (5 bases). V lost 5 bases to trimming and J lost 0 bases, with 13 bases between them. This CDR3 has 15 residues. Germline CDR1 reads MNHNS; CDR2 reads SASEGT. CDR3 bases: TGTGCCAGCAGTAAGGCTGACAGCATGAACACTGAAGCTTTCTTT. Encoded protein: CASSKADSMNTEAFF.

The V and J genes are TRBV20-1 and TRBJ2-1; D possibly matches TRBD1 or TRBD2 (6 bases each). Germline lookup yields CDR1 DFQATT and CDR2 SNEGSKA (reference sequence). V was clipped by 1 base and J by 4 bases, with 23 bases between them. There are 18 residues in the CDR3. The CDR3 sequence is CSARARLSGRGPYNEQFF. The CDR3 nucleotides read TGCAGTGCTAGAGCTAGGCTTAGCGGACGGGGGCCATACAATGAGCAGTTCTTC.

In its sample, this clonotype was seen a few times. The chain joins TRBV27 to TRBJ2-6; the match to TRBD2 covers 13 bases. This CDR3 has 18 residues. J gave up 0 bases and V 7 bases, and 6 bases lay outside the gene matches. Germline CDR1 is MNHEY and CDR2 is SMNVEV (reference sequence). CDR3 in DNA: TGTGCCAGCAAGACGGGACTAGCGGGACTCTCTGGGGCCAACGTCCTGACTTTC. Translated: CASKTGLAGLSGANVLTF. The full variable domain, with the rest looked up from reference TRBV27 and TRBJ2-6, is EAQVTQNPRYLITVTGKKLTVTCSQNMNHEYMSWYRQDPGLGLRQIYYSMNVEVTDKGDVPEGYKVSRKEKRNFPLILESPSPNQTSLYFCASKTGLAGLSGANVLTFGAGSRLTVL.

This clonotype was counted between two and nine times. CDR3 residues: CASRGWGVSTDTQYF. The CDR3 region has the DNA TGTGCCAGCAGAGGTTGGGGAGTAAGCACAGATACGCAGTATTTT. This rearrangement joins TRBV12-3 or TRBV12-4 to TRBJ2-3; D perhaps matches TRBD2 (5 bases). This CDR3 comprises 15 residues. Trimming shortened V by 6 bases and J by 0 bases, and 13 bases separated the two germline ends.

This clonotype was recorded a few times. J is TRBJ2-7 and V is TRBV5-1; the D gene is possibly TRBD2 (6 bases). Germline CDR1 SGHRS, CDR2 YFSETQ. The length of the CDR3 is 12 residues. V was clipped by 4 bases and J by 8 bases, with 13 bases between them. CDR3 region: CASSQRREKQYF. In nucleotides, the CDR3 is TGCGCCAGCAGCCAACGGCGGGAAAAGCAGTACTTC.

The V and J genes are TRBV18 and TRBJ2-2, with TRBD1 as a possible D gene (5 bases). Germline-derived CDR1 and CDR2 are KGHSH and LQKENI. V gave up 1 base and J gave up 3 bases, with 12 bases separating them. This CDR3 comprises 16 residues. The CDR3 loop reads CASSPRQGIDTGELFF. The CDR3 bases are TGTGCCAGCTCACCACGGCAGGGAATCGACACCGGGGAGCTGTTTTTT.

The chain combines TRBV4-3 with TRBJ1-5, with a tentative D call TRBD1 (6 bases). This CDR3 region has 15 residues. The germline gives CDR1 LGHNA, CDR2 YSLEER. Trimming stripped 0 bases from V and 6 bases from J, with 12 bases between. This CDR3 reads CASSQEPGVSQPQHF. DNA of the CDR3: TGCGCCAGCAGCCAAGAACCAGGGGTTAGTCAGCCCCAGCATTTT.

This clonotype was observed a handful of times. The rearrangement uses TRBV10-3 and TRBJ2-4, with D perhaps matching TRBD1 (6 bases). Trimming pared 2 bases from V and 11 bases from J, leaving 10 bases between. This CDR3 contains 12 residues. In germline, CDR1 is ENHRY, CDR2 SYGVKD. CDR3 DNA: TGTGCCATCAGTGAGAGTCAGGGGCTTCAGTACTTC. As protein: CAISESQGLQYF.

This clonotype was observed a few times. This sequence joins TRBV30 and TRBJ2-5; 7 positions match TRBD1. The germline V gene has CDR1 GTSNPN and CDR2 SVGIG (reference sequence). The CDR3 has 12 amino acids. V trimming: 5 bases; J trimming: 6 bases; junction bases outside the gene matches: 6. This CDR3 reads CAWGQARQTQYF. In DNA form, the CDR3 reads TGTGCCTGGGGACAGGCGAGGCAGACCCAGTACTTC.

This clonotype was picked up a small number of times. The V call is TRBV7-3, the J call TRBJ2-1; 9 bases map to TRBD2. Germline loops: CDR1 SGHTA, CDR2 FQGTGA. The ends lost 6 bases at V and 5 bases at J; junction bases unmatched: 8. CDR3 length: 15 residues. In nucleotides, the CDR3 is TGTGCCAGCAGTAGGGGCGGGAGGGTAGACAATGAGCAGTTCTTC. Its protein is CASSRGGRVDNEQFF.

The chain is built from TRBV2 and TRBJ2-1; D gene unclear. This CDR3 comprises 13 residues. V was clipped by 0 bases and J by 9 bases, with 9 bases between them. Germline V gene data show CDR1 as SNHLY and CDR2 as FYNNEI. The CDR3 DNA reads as TGTGCCAGCAGTGAAGCGCCGGTTGCTGAGCAGTTCTTC. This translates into CASSEAPVAEQFF.

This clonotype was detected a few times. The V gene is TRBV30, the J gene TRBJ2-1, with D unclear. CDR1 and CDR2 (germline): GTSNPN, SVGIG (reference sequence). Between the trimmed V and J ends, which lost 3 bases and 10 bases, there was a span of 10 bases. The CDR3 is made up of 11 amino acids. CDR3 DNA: TGTGCCTGGAGGGTTTCCAGCGAGCAGTTCTTC. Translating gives CAWRVSSEQFF.

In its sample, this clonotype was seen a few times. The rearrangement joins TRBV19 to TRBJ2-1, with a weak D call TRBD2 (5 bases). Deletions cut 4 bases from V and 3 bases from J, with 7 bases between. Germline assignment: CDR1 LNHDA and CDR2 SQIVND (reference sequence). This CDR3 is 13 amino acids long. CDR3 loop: CASSTGNYNEQFF. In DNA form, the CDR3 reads TGTGCCAGTAGTACCGGGAACTACAATGAGCAGTTCTTC.

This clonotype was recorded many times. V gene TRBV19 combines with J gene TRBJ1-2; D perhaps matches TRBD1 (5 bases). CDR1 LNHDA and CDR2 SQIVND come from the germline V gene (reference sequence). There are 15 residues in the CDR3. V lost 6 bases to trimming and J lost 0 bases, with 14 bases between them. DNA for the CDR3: TGTGCCAGTAGGACAGAAGACATAGCTAACTATGGCTACACCTTC. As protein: CASRTEDIANYGYTF.

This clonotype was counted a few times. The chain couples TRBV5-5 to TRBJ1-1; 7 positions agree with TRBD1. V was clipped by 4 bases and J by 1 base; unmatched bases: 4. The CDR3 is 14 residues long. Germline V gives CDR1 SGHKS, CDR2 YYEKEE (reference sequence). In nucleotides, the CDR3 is TGTGCCAGCAGCAGAAACAGGGGGAACACTGAAGCTTTCTTT. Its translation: CASSRNRGNTEAFF.

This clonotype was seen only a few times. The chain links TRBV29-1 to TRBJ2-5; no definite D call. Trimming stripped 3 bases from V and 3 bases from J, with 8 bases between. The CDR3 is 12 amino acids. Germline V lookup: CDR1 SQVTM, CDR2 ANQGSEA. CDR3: CSVDPQKETQYF. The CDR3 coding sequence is TGCAGCGTTGACCCCCAGAAAGAGACCCAGTACTTC.

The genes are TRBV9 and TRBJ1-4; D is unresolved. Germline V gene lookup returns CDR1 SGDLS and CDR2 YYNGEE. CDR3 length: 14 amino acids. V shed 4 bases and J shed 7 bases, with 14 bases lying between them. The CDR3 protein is CASSTSVTGEKLFF. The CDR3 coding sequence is TGTGCCAGCAGCACTTCGGTTACCGGTGAAAAACTGTTTTTT.

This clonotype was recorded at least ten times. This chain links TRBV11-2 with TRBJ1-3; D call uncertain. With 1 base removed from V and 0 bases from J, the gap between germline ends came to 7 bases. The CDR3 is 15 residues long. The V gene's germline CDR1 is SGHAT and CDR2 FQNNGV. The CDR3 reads CASSLGGVSGNTIYF. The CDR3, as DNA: TGTGCCAGCAGCTTAGGGGGAGTCTCTGGAAACACCATATATTTT.

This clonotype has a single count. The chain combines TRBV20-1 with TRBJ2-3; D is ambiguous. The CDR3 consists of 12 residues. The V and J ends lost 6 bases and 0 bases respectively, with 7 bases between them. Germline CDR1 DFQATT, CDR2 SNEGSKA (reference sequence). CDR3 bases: TGCAGTGCCCGATCTAGCACAGATACGCAGTATTTT. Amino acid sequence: CSARSSTDTQYF.

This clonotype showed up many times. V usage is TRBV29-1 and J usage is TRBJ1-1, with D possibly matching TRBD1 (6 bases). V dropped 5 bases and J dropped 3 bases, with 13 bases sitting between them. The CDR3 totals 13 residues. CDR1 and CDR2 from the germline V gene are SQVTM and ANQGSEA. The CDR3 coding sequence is TGCAGCGTTCTGACAGGAGGGTACACTGAAGCTTTCTTT. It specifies CSVLTGGYTEAFF.

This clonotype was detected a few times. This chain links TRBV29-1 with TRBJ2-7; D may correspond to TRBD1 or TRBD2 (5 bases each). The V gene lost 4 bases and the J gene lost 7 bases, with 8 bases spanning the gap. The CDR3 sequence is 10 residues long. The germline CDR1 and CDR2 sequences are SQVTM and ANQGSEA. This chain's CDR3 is CSVGGEEQYF. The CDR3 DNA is TGCAGCGTTGGAGGGGAGGAGCAGTACTTC.

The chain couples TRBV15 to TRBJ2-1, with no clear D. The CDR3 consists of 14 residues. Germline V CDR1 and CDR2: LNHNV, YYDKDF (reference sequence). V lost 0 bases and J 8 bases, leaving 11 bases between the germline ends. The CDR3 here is CATSRDRIADEQFF. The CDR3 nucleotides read TGTGCCACCAGCAGAGATCGGATAGCCGATGAGCAGTTCTTC. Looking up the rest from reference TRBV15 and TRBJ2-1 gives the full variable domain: DAMVIQNPRYQVTQFGKPVTLSCSQTLNHNVMYWYQQKSSQAPKLLFHYYDKDFNNEADTPDNFQSRRPNTSFCFLDIRSPGLGDTAMYLCATSRDRIADEQFFGPGTRLTVL.